This T cell receptor beta chain was sequenced during a study of neurological immune-mediated disorders. Study-level findings and limits: The greatest degree of TCR clonal expansion was observed in HTLV-1-associated myelopathy, with the lowest in multiple sclerosis, below that of healthy controls.

This CDR3 has 12 residues. V was pared by 5 bases and J by 6 bases, with 8 bases between. The germline gives CDR1 SGHTA, CDR2 FQGNSA. TCRdb re-called the 5' RACE reads through MiXCR, storing one row per CDR3 protein. This table holds 66,000 or so distinct CDR3 sequences, around 5% found once. This clonotype was counted ten times or more. The target antigen is unknown. Sequencing used PBMCs. The chain links TRBV7-2 to TRBJ2-1, with a possible D match to TRBD2 (5 bases). This receptor was obtained from a woman aged 30 to 39 with multiple sclerosis. This CDR3 reads CASSRDSNEQFF. CDR3 bases: TGTGCCAGCAGCCGGGATAGCAATGAGCAGTTCTTC.